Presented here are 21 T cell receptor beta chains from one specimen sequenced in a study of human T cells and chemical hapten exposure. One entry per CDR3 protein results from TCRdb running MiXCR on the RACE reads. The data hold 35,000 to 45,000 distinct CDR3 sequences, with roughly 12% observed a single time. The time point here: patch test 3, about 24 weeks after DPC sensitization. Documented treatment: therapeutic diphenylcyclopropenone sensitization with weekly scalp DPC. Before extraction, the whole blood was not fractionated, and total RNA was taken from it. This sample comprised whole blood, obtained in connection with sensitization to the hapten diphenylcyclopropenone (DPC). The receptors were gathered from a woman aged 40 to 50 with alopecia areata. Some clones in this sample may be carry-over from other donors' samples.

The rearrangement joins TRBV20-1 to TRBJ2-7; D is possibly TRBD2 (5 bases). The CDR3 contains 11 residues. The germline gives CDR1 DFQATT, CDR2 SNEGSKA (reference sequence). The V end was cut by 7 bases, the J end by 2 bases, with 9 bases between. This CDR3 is CSGRTTYEQYF. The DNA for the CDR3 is TGCAGTGGGAGGACGACCTACGAGCAGTACTTC.

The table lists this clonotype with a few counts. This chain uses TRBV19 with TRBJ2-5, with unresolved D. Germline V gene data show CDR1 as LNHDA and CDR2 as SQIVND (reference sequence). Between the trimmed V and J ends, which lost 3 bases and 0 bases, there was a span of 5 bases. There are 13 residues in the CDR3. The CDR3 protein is CASSISNQETQYF. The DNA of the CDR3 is TGTGCCAGTAGTATCTCCAACCAAGAGACCCAGTACTTC.

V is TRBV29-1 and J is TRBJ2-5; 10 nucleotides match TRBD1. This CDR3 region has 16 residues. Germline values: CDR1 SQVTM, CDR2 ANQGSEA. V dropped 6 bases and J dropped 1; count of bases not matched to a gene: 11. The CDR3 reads CSVPPGQGMGQETQYF. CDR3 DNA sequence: TGCAGCGTGCCACCGGGACAGGGGATGGGCCAAGAGACCCAGTACTTC.

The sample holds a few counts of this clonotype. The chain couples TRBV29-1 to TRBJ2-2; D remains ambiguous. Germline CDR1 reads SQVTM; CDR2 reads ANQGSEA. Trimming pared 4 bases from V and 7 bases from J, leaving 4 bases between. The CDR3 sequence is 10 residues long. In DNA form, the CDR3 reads TGCAGCGTTGGCAGCGGGGAGCTGTTTTTT. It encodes CSVGSGELFF.

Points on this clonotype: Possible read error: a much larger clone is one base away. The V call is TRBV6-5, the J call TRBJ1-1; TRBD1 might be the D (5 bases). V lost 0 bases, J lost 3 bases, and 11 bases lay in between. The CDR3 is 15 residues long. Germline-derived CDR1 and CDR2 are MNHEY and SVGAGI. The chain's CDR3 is CASSYSRQRYTEAFF. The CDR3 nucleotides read TGTGCCAGCAGTTACTCCCGACAGAGGTACACTGAAGCTTTCTTT.

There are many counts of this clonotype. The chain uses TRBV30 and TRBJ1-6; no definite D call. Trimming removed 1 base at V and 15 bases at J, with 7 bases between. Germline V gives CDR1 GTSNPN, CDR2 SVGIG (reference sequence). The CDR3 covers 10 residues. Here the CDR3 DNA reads TGTGCCTGGAGTGCCTCCAGCCTCCACTTT. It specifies CAWSASSLHF. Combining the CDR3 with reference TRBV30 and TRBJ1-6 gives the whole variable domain SQTIHQWPATLVQPVGSPLSLECTVEGTSNPNLYWYRQAAGRGLQLLFYSVGIGQISSEVPQNLSASRPQDRQFILSSKKLLLSDSGFYLCAWSASSLHFGNGTRLTVT.

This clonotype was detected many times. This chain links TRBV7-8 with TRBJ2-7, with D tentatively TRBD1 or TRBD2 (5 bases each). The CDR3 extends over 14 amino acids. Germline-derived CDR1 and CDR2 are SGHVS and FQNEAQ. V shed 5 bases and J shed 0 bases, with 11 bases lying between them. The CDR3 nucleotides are TGTGCCAGCAGCGCCCGGGACCGCTCCTACGAGCAGTACTTC. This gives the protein CASSARDRSYEQYF.

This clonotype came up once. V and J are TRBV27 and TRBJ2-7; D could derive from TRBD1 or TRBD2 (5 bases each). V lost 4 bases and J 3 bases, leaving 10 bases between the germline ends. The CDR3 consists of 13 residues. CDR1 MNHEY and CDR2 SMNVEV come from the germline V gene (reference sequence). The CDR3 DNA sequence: TGTGCCAGCAGTTACGGGGCCGTCTACGAGCAGTACTTC. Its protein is CASSYGAVYEQYF.

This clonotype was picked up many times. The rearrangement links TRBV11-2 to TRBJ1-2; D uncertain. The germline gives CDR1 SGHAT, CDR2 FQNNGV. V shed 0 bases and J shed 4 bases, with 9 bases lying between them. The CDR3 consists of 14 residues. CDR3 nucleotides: TGTGCCAGCAGCTTAGACAGGACGGGCTATGGCTACACCTTC. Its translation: CASSLDRTGYGYTF. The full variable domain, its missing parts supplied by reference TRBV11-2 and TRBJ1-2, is EAGVAQSPRYKIIEKRQSVAFWCNPISGHATLYWYQQILGQGPKLLIQFQNNGVVDDSQLPKDRFSAERLKGVDSTLKIQPAKLEDSAVYLCASSLDRTGYGYTFGSGTRLTVV.

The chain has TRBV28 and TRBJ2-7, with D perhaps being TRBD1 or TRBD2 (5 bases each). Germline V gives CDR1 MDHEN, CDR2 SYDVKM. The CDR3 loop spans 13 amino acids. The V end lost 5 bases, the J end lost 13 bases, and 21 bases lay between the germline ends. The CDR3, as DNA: TGTGCCAGCAGTCTAGGAGATCGGGGACGGCTATACTTC. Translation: CASSLGDRGRLYF.

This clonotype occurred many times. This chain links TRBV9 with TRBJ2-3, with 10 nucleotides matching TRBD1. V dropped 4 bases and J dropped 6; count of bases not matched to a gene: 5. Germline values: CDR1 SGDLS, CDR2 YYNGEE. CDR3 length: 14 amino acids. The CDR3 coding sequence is TGTGCCAGCAGCCCCAGGACAGGGGGGGATACGCAGTATTTT. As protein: CASSPRTGGDTQYF.

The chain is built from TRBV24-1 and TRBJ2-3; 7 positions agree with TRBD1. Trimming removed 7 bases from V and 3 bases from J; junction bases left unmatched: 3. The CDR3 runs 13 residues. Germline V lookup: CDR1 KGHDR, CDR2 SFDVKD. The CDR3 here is CATSRQGTDTQYF. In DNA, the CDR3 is TGTGCCACCAGCCGACAGGGAACAGATACGCAGTATTTT.

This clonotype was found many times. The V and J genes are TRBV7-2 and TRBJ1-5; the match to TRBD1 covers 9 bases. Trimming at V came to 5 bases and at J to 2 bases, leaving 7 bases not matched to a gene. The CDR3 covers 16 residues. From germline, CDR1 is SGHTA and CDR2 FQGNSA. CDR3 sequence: CASSLWTGAGNQPQHF. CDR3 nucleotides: TGTGCCAGCAGCCTGTGGACAGGGGCTGGCAATCAGCCCCAGCATTTT.

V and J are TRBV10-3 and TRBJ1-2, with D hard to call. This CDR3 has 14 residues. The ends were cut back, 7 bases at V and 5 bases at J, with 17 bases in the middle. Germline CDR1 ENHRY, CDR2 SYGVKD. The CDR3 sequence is CAITPTDEQYGYTF. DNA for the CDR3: TGTGCCATCACCCCCACGGACGAGCAATATGGCTACACCTTC.

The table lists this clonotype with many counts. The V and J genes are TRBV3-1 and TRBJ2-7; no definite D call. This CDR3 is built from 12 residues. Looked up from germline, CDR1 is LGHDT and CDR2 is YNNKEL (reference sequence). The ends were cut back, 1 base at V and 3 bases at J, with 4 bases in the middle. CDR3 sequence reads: CASSQVSYEQYF. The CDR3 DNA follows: TGTGCCAGCAGCCAAGTAAGCTACGAGCAGTACTTC.

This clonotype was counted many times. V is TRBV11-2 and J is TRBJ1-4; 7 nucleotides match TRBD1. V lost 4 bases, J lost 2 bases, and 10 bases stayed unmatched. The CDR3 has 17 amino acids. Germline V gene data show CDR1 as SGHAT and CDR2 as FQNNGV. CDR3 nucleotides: TGTGCCAGCAGCTCCCGACAGGGATGGAAGACTAATGAAAAACTGTTTTTT. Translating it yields CASSSRQGWKTNEKLFF.

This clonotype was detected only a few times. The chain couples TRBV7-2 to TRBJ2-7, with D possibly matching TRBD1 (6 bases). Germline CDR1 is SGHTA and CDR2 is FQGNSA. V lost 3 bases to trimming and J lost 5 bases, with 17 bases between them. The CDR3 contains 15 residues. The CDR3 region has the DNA TGTGCCAGCAGCTTCTCCGGGACACCACCCAACGAGCAGTACTTC. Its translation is CASSFSGTPPNEQYF.

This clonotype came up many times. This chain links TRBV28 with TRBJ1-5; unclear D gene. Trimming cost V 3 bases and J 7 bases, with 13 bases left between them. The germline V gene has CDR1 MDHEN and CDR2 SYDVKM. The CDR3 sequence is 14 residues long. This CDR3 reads CASSLVQKEQPQHF. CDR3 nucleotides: TGTGCCAGCAGTTTGGTACAGAAGGAGCAGCCCCAGCATTTT.

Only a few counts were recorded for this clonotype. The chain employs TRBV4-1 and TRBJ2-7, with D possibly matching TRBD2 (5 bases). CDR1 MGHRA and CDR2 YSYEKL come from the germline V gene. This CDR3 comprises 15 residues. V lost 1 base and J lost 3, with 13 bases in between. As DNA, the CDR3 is TGCGCCAGCAGCCAAGTTTCCGCGGGCCTCTACGAGCAGTACTTC. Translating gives CASSQVSAGLYEQYF.

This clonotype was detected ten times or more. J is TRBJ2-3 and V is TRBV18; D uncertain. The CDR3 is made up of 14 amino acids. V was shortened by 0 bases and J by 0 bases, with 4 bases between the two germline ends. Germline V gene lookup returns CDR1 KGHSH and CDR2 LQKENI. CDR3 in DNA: TGTGCCAGCTCACCACCGCTCAGCACAGATACGCAGTATTTT. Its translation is CASSPPLSTDTQYF.

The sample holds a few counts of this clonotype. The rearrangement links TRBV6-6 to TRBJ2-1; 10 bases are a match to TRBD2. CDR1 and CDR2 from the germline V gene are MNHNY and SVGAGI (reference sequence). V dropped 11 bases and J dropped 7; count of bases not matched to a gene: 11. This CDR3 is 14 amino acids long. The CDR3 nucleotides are TGTGCCGGAACAAGCGGGAGGGCCCGGAATGAGCAGTTCTTC. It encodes CAGTSGRARNEQFF.